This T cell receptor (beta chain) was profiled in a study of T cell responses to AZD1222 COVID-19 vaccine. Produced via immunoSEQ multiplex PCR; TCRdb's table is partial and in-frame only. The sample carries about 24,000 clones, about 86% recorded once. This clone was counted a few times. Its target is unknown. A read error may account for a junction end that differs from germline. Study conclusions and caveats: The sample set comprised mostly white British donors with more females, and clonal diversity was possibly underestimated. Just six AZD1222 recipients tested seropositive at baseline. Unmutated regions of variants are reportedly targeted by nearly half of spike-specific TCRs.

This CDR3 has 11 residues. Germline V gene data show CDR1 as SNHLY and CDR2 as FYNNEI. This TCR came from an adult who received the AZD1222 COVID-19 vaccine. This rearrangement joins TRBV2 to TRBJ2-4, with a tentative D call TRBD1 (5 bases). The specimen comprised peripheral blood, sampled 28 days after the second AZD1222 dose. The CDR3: CASSETGPICF. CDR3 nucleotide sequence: TGTGCCAGCAGCGAAACAGGACCGATTTGCTTC.